Below, 24 T cell receptor beta chains from the same sample are listed, as sequenced in a study of identical twins. TCRdb independently ran MiXCR on the 5' RACE reads; one entry per CDR3 protein. The sample holds roughly 500,000 distinct CDR3 sequences, 22% seen once. The same specimen was also included in a second study, on T cells expressing NK-cell markers.

The sample was CD4+ T cells sorted from blood. These receptors were collected from a woman in her late teens or twenties in good health.

V and J are TRBV20-1 and TRBJ1-2; a weak D match, TRBD1 (6 bases). CDR3 length: 13 residues. Germline assignment: CDR1 DFQATT and CDR2 SNEGSKA (reference sequence). V lost 4 bases and J 2 bases, leaving 11 bases between the germline ends. The CDR3 protein is CSATSTGNYGYTF. The CDR3 bases are TGCAGTGCTACCAGTACAGGGAACTATGGCTACACCTTC.

This clonotype was detected only a few times. This chain uses TRBV7-9 with TRBJ2-2; D ambiguous. Trimming pared 1 base from V and 0 bases from J, leaving 6 bases between. The length of the CDR3 is 15 residues. Germline CDR1 reads SEHNR; CDR2 reads FQNEAQ (reference sequence). CDR3 sequence: CASSLDSPNTGELFF. As DNA, the CDR3 is TGTGCCAGCAGCTTAGACAGTCCGAACACCGGGGAGCTGTTTTTT.

There are a few counts of this clonotype. This chain uses TRBV11-2 with TRBJ1-1; maybe TRBD1 (5 bases). Looked up from germline, CDR1 is SGHAT and CDR2 is FQNNGV. There are 13 residues in the CDR3. The V and J ends lost 3 bases and 5 bases respectively, with 10 bases between them. This CDR3 is CASSFQGLTEAFF. CDR3 nucleotide sequence: TGTGCCAGCAGCTTTCAGGGCTTGACTGAAGCTTTCTTT.

In its sample, this clonotype was seen many times. The rearrangement joins TRBV12-3 or TRBV12-4 to TRBJ2-2; D remains unclear. The CDR3 contains 11 residues. Trimming removed 6 bases from V and 4 bases from J, with 3 bases in between. As DNA, the CDR3 is TGTGCCAGCAGCCGCACCGGGGAGCTGTTTTTT. Protein product: CASSRTGELFF.

This clonotype was seen more than once but under ten times. This chain connects TRBV2 to TRBJ2-1; D is perhaps TRBD2 (6 bases). This CDR3 is built from 15 residues. Germline V gene lookup returns CDR1 SNHLY and CDR2 FYNNEI. Deletions cut 7 bases from V and 0 bases from J, with 13 bases between. In DNA, the CDR3 is TGTGCCAGCACCAACCGGGGGAGCTCCTACAATGAGCAGTTCTTC. This encodes CASTNRGSSYNEQFF.

V usage is TRBV7-9 and J usage is TRBJ2-1; TRBD2 might be the D (6 bases). The germline V and J ends were trimmed by 3 bases and 4 bases, with 16 bases remaining between them. Germline V gene lookup returns CDR1 SEHNR and CDR2 FQNEAQ (reference sequence). This CDR3 comprises 16 residues. Here the CDR3 DNA reads TGTGCCAGCAGCTTGCTCGGGAGCATGAGGTACAATGAGCAGTTCTTC. It encodes CASSLLGSMRYNEQFF.

The chain uses TRBV2 and TRBJ2-3; the match to TRBD2 covers 11 bases. Germline lookup yields CDR1 SNHLY and CDR2 FYNNEI. Trimming at V came to 7 bases and at J to 6 bases, leaving 6 bases not matched to a gene. This CDR3 has 14 residues. The CDR3 reads CASKGSGRGDTQYF. The CDR3, as DNA: TGTGCCAGCAAAGGTAGCGGGAGGGGGGATACGCAGTATTTT.

J is TRBJ2-1 and V is TRBV6-5; D is possibly TRBD2 (6 bases). The germline V gene encodes CDR1 MNHEY and CDR2 SVGAGI. V was clipped by 4 bases and J by 8 bases, with 18 bases between them. CDR3 size: 15 residues. CDR3 sequence reads: CASSFGLPSLDEQFF. DNA of the CDR3: TGTGCCAGCAGTTTCGGACTACCATCCCTCGATGAGCAGTTCTTC.

In this sample, this clonotype turned up a few times. The rearrangement uses TRBV20-1 and TRBJ1-2; 7 bases map to TRBD1. With 0 bases clipped from V and 8 bases from J, the junction kept 12 bases outside the gene matches. This CDR3 is built from 15 residues. From germline, CDR1 is DFQATT and CDR2 SNEGSKA (reference sequence). The chain's CDR3 is CSARDGLGGQNGYTF. CDR3 in DNA: TGCAGTGCTAGAGATGGACTCGGGGGACAGAACGGCTACACCTTC.

V is TRBV20-1 and J is TRBJ2-7; weak D call: TRBD2 (6 bases). Germline values: CDR1 DFQATT, CDR2 SNEGSKA (reference sequence). The V and J ends lost 3 bases and 4 bases respectively, with 13 bases between them. The CDR3 extends over 13 amino acids. CDR3: CSASPPGRYEQYF. The CDR3 DNA follows: TGCAGTGCTAGCCCCCCAGGGAGGTACGAGCAGTACTTC.

This clonotype was counted only a few times. The chain links TRBV12-5 to TRBJ2-5, with D tentatively TRBD2 (5 bases). V was clipped by 5 bases and J by 2 bases, with 12 bases between them. This CDR3 has 14 amino acids. Per germline, CDR1 LGHNT and CDR2 FRNRAP. CDR3 in amino acids: CASGTKADQETQYF. The DNA of the CDR3 is TGTGCTAGTGGTACCAAAGCGGATCAAGAGACCCAGTACTTC.

V usage is TRBV23-1 and J usage is TRBJ2-1; the D call may be TRBD1 or TRBD2 (5 bases each). TRBV23-1 is identified as an open reading frame with a role that is uncertain. This CDR3 is 16 amino acids long. With 0 bases removed from V and 9 bases from J, the gap between germline ends came to 18 bases. The CDR3 region is CASSQSGLVGAGEQFF. The CDR3 nucleotides read TGCGCCAGCAGTCAATCTGGCCTAGTTGGGGCGGGTGAGCAGTTCTTC.

The chain has TRBV20-1 and TRBJ2-3, with TRBD2 identical over 12 bases. Germline V gives CDR1 DFQATT, CDR2 SNEGSKA (reference sequence). The CDR3 extends over 15 amino acids. Trimming at V came to 3 bases and at J to 7 bases, leaving 8 bases not matched to a gene. The CDR3 here is CSARGLAGGRYTQYF. The CDR3 region has the DNA TGCAGTGCTAGGGGGCTAGCGGGAGGGCGGTATACGCAGTATTTT.

This clonotype was counted at least ten times. One end of the junction is discordant with germline, which a read error may explain. CDR3 bases: TGTGCCAGCAGGTACTCTGGGGCCAACGTCCTGACTTTC. Protein product: CASRYSGANVLTF. The chain has TRBV6-5 and TRBJ2-6; D is unresolved. The germline V gene has CDR1 MNHEY and CDR2 SVGAGI. There are 13 residues in the CDR3.

This clonotype has just a few counts. The chain carries TRBV12-3 or TRBV12-4 and TRBJ1-2; D uncertain. Trimming took off 3 bases at V and 3 bases at J, with 11 bases between the two ends. The CDR3 is made up of 14 amino acids. CDR3 nucleotides: TGTGCCAGCAGTTTTGGCGTCGTAGACTATGGCTACACCTTC. This translates into CASSFGVVDYGYTF.

CDR3 nucleotide sequence: TGTGCCAGCAAGTTTGGGGGGTCTGAAGCTTTCTTT. Translating it yields CASKFGGSEAFF. This chain joins TRBV6-6 and TRBJ1-1; perhaps TRBD1 as D (5 bases). The V gene lost 7 bases and the J gene lost 6 bases, with 12 bases spanning the gap. In germline, CDR1 is MNHNY, CDR2 SVGAGI (reference sequence). There are 12 residues in the CDR3.

The chain links TRBV7-4 to TRBJ1-5; D gene unclear. Trimming pared 9 bases from V and 11 bases from J, leaving 8 bases between. Germline CDR1 SGHVT, CDR2 SQSDAQ. The CDR3 spans 9 residues. The CDR3 region has the DNA TGTGCCAGACTCGAAGCCCAGCATTTT. This codes for CARLEAQHF.

The V call is TRBV5-1, the J call TRBJ2-5; a weak D match, TRBD2 (6 bases). The V end lost 3 bases, the J end lost 1 base, and 10 bases lay between the germline ends. CDR3 length equals 14 residues. Germline V CDR1 and CDR2: SGHRS, YFSETQ. The CDR3 sequence is CASSWRERQETQYF. Written as DNA, the CDR3 is TGCGCCAGCAGCTGGAGGGAGCGCCAAGAGACCCAGTACTTC.

The chain carries TRBV5-4 and TRBJ1-5; TRBD1 matches at 7 bases. The CDR3 covers 14 residues. Germline CDR1 SGHNT, CDR2 YYREEE (reference sequence). The ends lost 4 bases at V and 6 bases at J; junction bases unmatched: 7. The CDR3 reads CASSPRTGLQPQHF. The CDR3 nucleotides are TGTGCCAGCAGCCCGAGGACAGGCCTTCAGCCCCAGCATTTT.

The chain is built from TRBV19 and TRBJ1-2; D not resolved. Germline V gene data show CDR1 as LNHDA and CDR2 as SQIVND (reference sequence). This CDR3 comprises 13 residues. V was cut by 7 bases and J by 2 bases, with 11 bases left in between. The CDR3 sequence is CASTPIDNYGYTF. As DNA, the CDR3 is TGTGCCAGTACTCCGATAGACAACTATGGCTACACCTTC.

V gene TRBV20-1 combines with J gene TRBJ2-7, with TRBD2 identical over 14 bases. CDR1 is DFQATT, CDR2 SNEGSKA, per germline (reference sequence). V lost 4 bases to trimming and J lost 3 bases; unmatched junction nucleotides: 5. The CDR3 totals 15 residues. The CDR3 nucleotides read TGCAGTGCTACAGGACTAGCGGGAGGAAACTACGAGCAGTACTTC. Translated, it gives CSATGLAGGNYEQYF.

This clonotype has just a few counts. This sequence joins TRBV7-3 and TRBJ2-2; D is uncertain. The V and J ends lost 6 bases and 4 bases respectively, with 12 bases between them. This CDR3 is built from 14 residues. CDR1 is SGHTA, CDR2 FQGTGA, per germline. The CDR3 protein is CASRPTASTGELFF. The CDR3 DNA reads as TGTGCCAGCAGACCTACAGCCTCCACCGGGGAGCTGTTTTTT.

The chain recombines TRBV7-2 with TRBJ2-3; D unresolved. The CDR3 has 14 residues. The V and J ends lost 5 bases and 0 bases respectively, with 9 bases between them. Germline V gene sequence: CDR1 SGHTA, CDR2 FQGNSA. The CDR3 is CASSPPISTDTQYF. The CDR3 DNA is TGTGCCAGCAGCCCTCCTATCAGCACAGATACGCAGTATTTT.

The V call is TRBV10-3, the J call TRBJ2-5; possible D gene TRBD1, 6 bases. Looked up from germline, CDR1 is ENHRY and CDR2 is SYGVKD. The CDR3 extends over 18 amino acids. Trimming left V 6 bases short and J 1 base short, with 24 bases between. The CDR3 region has the DNA TGTGCCATCAGGGCAGGGTCAATTGGCAGGGGTTTCCAAGAGACCCAGTACTTC. Translating gives CAIRAGSIGRGFQETQYF.